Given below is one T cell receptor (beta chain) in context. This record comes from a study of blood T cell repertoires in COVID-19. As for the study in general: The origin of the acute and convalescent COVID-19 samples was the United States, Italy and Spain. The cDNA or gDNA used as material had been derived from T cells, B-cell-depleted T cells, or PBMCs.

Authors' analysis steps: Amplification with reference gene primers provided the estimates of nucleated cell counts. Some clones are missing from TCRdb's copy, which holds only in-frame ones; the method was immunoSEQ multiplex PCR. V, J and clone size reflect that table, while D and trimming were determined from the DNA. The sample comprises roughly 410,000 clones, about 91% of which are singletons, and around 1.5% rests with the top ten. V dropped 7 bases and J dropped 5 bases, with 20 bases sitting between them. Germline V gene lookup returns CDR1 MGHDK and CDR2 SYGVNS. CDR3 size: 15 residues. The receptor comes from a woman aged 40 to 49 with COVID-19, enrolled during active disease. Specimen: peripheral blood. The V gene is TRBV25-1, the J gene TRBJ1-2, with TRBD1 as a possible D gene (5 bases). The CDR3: CASTSMTVAPYGYTF. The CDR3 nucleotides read TGTGCCAGCACCTCGATGACAGTGGCGCCTTATGGCTACACCTTC.